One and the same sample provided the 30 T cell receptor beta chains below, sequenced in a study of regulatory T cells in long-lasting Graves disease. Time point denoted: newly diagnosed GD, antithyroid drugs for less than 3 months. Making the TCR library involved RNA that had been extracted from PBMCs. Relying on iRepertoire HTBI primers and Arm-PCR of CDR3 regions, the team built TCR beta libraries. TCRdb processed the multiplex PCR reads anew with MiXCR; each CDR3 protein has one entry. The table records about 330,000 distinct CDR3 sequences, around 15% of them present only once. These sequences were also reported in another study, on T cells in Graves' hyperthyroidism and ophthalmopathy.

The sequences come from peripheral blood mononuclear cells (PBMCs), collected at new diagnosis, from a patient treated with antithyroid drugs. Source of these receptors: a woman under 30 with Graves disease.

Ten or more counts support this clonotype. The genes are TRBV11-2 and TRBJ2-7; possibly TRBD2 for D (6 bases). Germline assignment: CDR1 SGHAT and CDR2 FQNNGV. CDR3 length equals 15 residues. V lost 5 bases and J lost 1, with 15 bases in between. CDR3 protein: CASSLGLAESYEQYF. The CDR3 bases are TGTGCCAGCAGCCTGGGGTTAGCGGAATCCTACGAGCAGTACTTC.

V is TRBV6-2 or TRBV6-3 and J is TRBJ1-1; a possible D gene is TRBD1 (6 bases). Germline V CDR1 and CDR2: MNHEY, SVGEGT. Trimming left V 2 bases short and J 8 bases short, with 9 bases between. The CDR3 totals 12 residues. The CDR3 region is CASSYAQGEAFF. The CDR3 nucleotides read TGTGCCAGCAGTTACGCCCAGGGGGAAGCTTTCTTT.

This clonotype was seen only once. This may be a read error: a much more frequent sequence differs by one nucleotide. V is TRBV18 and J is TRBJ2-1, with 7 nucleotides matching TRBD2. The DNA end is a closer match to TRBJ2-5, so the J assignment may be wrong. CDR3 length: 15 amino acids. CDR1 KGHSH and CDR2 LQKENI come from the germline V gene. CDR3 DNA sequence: TGTGTCAGCTCACCAAAGACCGGGAGGAACGAGACCCAGTACTTC. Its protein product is CVSSPKTGRNETQYF.

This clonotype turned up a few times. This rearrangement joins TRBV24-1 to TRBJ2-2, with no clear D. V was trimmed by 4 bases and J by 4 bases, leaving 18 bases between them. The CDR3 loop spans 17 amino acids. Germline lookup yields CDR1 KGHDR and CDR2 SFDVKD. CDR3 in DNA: TGTGCCACCAGTGAGCCTTCTGTGGGGATTCGCACCGGGGAGCTGTTTTTT. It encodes CATSEPSVGIRTGELFF.

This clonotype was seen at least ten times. The CDR3 DNA follows: TGTGCCTGGAAGAAGAGCGGGGATAGCTCCTACGAGCAGTACTTC. Its protein product is CAWKKSGDSSYEQYF. The chain recombines TRBV30 with TRBJ2-7; TRBD2 matches 7 bases. V lost 4 bases and J lost 0; bases outside the gene matches: 9. CDR3 length: 15 residues. CDR1 GTSNPN and CDR2 SVGIG come from the germline V gene (reference sequence).

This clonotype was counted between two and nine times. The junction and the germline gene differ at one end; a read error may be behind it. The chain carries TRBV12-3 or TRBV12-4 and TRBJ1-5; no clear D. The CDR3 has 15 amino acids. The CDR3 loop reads CASSLGEGVGQPQHF. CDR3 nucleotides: TGTGCCAGCAGCTTAGGTGAGGGAGTCGGTCAGCCCCAGCATTTT.

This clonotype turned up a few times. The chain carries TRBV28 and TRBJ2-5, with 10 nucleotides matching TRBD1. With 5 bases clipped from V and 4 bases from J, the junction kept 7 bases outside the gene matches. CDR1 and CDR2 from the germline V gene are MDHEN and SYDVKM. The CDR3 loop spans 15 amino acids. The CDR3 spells CASSPGQGFAETQYF. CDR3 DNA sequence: TGTGCCAGCAGTCCGGGACAGGGGTTTGCAGAGACCCAGTACTTC.

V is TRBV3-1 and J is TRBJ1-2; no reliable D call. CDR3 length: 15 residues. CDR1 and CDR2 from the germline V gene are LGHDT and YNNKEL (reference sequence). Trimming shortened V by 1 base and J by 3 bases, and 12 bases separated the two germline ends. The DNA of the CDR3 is TGTGCCAGCAGCCAAGGTGGAACAGCGTACTATGGCTACACCTTC. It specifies CASSQGGTAYYGYTF.

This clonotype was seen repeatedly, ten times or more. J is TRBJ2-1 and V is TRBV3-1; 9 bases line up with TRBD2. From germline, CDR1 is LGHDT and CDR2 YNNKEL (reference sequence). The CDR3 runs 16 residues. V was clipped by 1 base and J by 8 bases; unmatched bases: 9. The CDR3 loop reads CASSQARLAGRDEQFF. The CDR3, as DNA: TGTGCCAGCAGCCAAGCTCGTCTAGCGGGAAGGGATGAGCAGTTCTTC.

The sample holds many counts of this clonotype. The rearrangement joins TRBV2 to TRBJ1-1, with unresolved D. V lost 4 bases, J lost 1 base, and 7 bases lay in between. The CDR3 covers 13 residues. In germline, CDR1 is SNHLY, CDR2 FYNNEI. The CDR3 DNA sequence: TGTGCCAGCAGTGTTGCCACGAACACTGAAGCTTTCTTT. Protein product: CASSVATNTEAFF.

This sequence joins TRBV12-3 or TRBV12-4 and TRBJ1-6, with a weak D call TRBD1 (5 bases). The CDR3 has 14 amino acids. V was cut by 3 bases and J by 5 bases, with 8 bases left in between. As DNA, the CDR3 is TGTGCCAGCAGTTTGGGGCTTGATAATTCACCCCTCCACTTT. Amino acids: CASSLGLDNSPLHF.

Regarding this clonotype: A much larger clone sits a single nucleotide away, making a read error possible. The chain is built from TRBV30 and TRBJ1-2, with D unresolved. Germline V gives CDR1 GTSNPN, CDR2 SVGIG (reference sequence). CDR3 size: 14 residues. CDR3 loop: CSWSVIGGEYGYTF. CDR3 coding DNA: TGTTCCTGGAGTGTAATCGGCGGGGAGTATGGCTACACCTTC.

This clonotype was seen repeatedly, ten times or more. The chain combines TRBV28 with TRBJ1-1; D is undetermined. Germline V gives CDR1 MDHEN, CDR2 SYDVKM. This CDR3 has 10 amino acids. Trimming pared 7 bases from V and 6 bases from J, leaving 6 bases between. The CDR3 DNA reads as TGTGCCAGCACCCAGGCTGAAGCTTTCTTT. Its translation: CASTQAEAFF.

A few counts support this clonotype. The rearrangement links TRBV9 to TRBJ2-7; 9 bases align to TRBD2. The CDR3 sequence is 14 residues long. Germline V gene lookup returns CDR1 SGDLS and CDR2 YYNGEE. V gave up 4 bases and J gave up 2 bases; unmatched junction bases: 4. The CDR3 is CASSPVAGAYEQYF. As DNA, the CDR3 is TGTGCCAGCAGCCCCGTAGCGGGGGCCTACGAGCAGTACTTC.

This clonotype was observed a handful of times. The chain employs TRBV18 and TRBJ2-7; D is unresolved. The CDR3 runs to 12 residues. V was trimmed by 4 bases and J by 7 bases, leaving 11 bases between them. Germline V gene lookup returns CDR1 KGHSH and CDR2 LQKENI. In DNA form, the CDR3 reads TGTGCCAGCTCACGGGTGACGCAGGAGCAGTACTTC. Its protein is CASSRVTQEQYF. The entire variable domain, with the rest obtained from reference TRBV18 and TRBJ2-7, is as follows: NAGVMQNPRHLVRRRGQEARLRCSPMKGHSHVYWYRQLPEEGLKFMVYLQKENIIDESGMPKERFSAEFPKEGPSILRIQQVVRGDSAAYFCASSRVTQEQYFGPGTRLTVT.

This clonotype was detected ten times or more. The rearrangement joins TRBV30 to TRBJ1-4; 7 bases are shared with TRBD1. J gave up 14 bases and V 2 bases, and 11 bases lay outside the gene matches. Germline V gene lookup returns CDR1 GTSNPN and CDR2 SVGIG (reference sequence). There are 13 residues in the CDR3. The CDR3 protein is CAWSLGGRTDLFF. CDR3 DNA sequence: TGTGCCTGGAGTTTAGGGGGCCGGACGGACCTGTTTTTT.

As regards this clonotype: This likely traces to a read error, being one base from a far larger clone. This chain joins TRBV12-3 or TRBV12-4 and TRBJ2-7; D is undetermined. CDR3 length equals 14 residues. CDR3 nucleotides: TGTGCCTGCAGCGTACCCCAGCCTCCGTACGAGCAGTACTTC. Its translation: CACSVPQPPYEQYF.

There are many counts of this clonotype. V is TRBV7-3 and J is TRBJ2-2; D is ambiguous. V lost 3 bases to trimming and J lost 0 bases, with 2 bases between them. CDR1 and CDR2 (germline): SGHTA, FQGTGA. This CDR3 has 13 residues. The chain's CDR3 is CASSFSNTGELFF. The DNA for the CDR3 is TGTGCCAGCAGCTTTTCGAACACCGGGGAGCTGTTTTTT.

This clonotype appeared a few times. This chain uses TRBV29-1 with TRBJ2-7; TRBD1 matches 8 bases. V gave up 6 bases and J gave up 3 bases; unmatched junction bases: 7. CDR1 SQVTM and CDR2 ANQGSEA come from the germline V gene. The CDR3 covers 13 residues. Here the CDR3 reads CSVGQGGVYEQYF. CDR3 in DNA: TGCAGCGTCGGACAGGGAGGAGTCTACGAGCAGTACTTC.

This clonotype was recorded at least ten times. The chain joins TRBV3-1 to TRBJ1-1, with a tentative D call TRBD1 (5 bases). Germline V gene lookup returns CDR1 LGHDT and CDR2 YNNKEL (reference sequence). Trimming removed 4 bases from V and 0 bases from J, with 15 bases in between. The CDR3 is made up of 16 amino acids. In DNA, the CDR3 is TGTGCCAGCAGCCGAGGGTTCGACAGCTTGAACACTGAAGCTTTCTTT. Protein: CASSRGFDSLNTEAFF.

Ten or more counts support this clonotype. The CDR3 DNA sequence: TGTGCCAGAGGACTAGCGGACTCCTACGAGCAGTACTTC. Translation: CARGLADSYEQYF. V gene TRBV2 combines with J gene TRBJ2-7; 10 nucleotides match TRBD2. The CDR3 totals 13 residues. V trimming: 9 bases; J trimming: 0 bases; junction bases outside the gene matches: 2. Germline-derived CDR1 and CDR2 are SNHLY and FYNNEI.

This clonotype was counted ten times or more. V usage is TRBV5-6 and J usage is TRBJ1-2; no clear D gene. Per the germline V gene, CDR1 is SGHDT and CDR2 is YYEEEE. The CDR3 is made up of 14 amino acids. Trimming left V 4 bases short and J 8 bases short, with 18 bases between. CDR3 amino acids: CASSPASGRYGYTF. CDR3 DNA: TGTGCCAGCAGCCCGGCATCGGGGAGATACGGCTACACCTTC.

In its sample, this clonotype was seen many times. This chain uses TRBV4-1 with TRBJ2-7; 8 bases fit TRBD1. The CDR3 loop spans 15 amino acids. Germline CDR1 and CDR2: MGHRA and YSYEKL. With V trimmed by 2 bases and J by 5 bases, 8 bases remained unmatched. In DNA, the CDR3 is TGCGCCAGCAGCCAATGGGGCCAGGGGGCCCACGAGCAGTACTTC. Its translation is CASSQWGQGAHEQYF.

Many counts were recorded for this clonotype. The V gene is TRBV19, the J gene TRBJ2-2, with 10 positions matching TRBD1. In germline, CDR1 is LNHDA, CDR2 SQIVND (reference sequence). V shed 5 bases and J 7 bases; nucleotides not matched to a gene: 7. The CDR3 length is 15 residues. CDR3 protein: CASSLGQGIGGELFF. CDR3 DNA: TGTGCCAGTAGTTTGGGACAGGGGATCGGCGGGGAGCTGTTTTTT.

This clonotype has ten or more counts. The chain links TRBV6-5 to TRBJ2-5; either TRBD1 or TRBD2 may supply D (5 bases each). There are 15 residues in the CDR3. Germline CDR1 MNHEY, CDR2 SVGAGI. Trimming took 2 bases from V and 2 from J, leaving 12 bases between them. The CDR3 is CASSYGHGTQETQYF. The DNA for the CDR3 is TGTGCCAGCAGTTACGGCCACGGGACGCAAGAGACCCAGTACTTC.

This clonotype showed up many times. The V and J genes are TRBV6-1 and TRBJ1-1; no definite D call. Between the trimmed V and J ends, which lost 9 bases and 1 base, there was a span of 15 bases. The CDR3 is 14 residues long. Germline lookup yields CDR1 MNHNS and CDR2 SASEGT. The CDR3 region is CASKELGGNTEAFF. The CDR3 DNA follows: TGTGCCAGTAAGGAACTGGGCGGGAACACTGAAGCTTTCTTT.

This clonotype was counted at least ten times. Here the CDR3 DNA reads TGTGCCAGCAGGATCATGAACACTGAAGCTTTCTTT. This codes for CASRIMNTEAFF. This sequence joins TRBV12-3 or TRBV12-4 and TRBJ1-1; no reliable D call. The CDR3 consists of 12 residues. V shed 6 bases and J shed 0 bases, with 5 bases lying between them.

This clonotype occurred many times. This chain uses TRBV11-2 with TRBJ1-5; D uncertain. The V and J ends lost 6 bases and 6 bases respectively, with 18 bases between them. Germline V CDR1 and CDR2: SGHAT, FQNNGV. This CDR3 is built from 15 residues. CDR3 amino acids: CASSRDPRYGQPQHF. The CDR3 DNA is TGTGCCAGCAGTCGAGATCCGAGGTATGGTCAGCCCCAGCATTTT.

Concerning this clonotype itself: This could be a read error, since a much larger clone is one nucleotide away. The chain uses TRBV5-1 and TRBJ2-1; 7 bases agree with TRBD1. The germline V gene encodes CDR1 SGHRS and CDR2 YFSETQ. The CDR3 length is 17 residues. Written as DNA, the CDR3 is TGCGTCAGCAGCATCTCACGACAGGGTTTAACCTACAATGAGCAGTTCTTC. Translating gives CVSSISRQGLTYNEQFF.

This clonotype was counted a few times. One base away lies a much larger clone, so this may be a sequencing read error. This CDR3 is CASSARTGENYGYTF. The CDR3, as DNA: TGTGCCAGCAGTGCCCGGACAGGGGAAAACTATGGCTACACCTTC. The chain links TRBV2 to TRBJ1-2; 9 bases match TRBD1. Germline CDR1 is SNHLY and CDR2 is FYNNEI. The trim removed 4 bases at V and 2 bases at J, leaving 5 bases unmatched. The CDR3 runs 15 residues.